These 10 T cell receptor beta chains were all obtained from the same sample, sequenced in a study of vaccination effects on CD4 cells after COVID-19. Here immunoSEQ multiplex PCR was the method, and the copy in TCRdb shows in-frame clones only, minus some. The sample records around 71,000 clones, around 72% being singletons. ViraFEST used viral peptide pools to expand antigen-specific CD4+ T cells before sequencing. Scientists isolated CD4+ T cells after an approximately 10-day culture period ended. Absence of prior SARS-CoV-2 infection characterized the vaccine recipients, who showed negative nucleocapsid antibodies. The antigens for these receptors are not known. Here the sequenced sample was CD4+ T cells from PBMCs cultured with HCoV-OC43 spike peptides, taken before COVID-19 vaccination. Subset meaning: HCoV-OC43 spike overlapping peptide pool stimulation. These receptors were collected from a human donor who received a COVID-19 vaccine.

This chain uses TRBV7-9 with TRBJ2-3; tentatively, D is TRBD2 (7 bases). CDR1 and CDR2 from the germline V gene are SEHNR and FQNEAQ (reference sequence). Trimming cost V 5 bases and J 0 bases, with 18 bases left between them. The CDR3 is made up of 17 amino acids. The chain's CDR3 is CASSPKRGGGSTDTQYF. CDR3 bases: TGTGCCAGCAGCCCAAAGCGAGGGGGAGGGAGCACAGATACGCAGTATTTT.

The chain combines TRBV5-1 with TRBJ2-5; D is possibly TRBD1 (6 bases). Trimming removed 4 bases from V and 5 bases from J, with 12 bases in between. This CDR3 is 13 amino acids long. Germline CDR1 is SGHRS and CDR2 is YFSETQ. CDR3 loop: CASSAEGDETQYF. The CDR3 DNA sequence: TGCGCCAGCAGCGCCGAGGGGGACGAGACCCAGTACTTC. The whole variable domain, remainder taken from reference TRBV5-1 and TRBJ2-5, is KAGVTQTPRYLIKTRGQQVTLSCSPISGHRSVSWYQQTPGQGLQFLFEYFSETQRNKGNFPGRFSGRQFSNSRSEMNVSTLELGDSALYLCASSAEGDETQYFGPGTRLLVL.

The rearrangement links TRBV2 to TRBJ1-1; D ambiguous. CDR1 is SNHLY, CDR2 FYNNEI, per germline. The V gene lost 11 bases and the J gene lost 1 base, with 8 bases spanning the gap. The CDR3 covers 11 residues. The CDR3 nucleotides are TGTGCCGGCCAGGAGAACACTGAAGCTTTCTTT. Translation: CAGQENTEAFF. The variable domain in full, completed from reference TRBV2 and TRBJ1-1, reads EPEVTQTPSHQVTQMGQEVILRCVPISNHLYFYWYRQILGQKVEFLVSFYNNEISEKSEIFDDQFSVERPDGSNFTLKIRSTKLEDSAMYFCAGQENTEAFFGQGTRLTVV.

V is TRBV27 and J is TRBJ1-6, with a possible D match to TRBD1 (5 bases). The V end was cut by 3 bases, the J end by 7 bases, with 16 bases between. The CDR3 has 16 amino acids. Germline lookup yields CDR1 MNHEY and CDR2 SMNVEV (reference sequence). CDR3 amino acids: CASSFVRGSWNSPLHF. CDR3 coding DNA: TGTGCCAGCAGTTTCGTTCGGGGCAGTTGGAATTCACCCCTCCACTTT.

CDR3 bases: TGCGCCAGCAGAACTGAGCTAATCAACACTGAAGCTTTCTTT. Residues: CASRTELINTEAFF. The rearrangement links TRBV5-1 to TRBJ1-1; no firm D call. The V and J ends lost 5 bases and 2 bases respectively, with 13 bases between them. This CDR3 is 14 amino acids long. From germline, CDR1 is SGHRS and CDR2 YFSETQ.

The chain couples TRBV12-5 to TRBJ2-1; a weak D match, TRBD2 (7 bases). Germline V gives CDR1 LGHNT, CDR2 FRNRAP. Deletions cut 4 bases from V and 9 bases from J, with 16 bases between. The CDR3 extends over 14 amino acids. CDR3 sequence: CASGWGGARGEQFF. In DNA form, the CDR3 reads TGTGCTAGTGGTTGGGGGGGGGCCCGGGGTGAGCAGTTCTTC.

The chain is built from TRBV25-1 and TRBJ2-3, with 10 bases identical to TRBD1. After removal of 2 bases from V and 4 bases from J, the junction contained 9 bases not matched to a gene. Germline CDR1 is MGHDK and CDR2 is SYGVNS. The CDR3 has 17 residues. In DNA form, the CDR3 reads TGTGCCAGCAGTGAAAAGACAGGGGGCAAAGGAGCAGATACGCAGTATTTT. Translating gives CASSEKTGGKGADTQYF.

This chain links TRBV7-9 with TRBJ2-1, with 7 positions matching TRBD1. CDR3 length equals 14 residues. The germline CDR1 and CDR2 sequences are SEHNR and FQNEAQ (reference sequence). The V gene end was trimmed by 5 bases and the J gene end by 2 bases; junction bases not matched to a gene: 3. The CDR3, as DNA: TGTGCCAGCAGCCCGGGACAGACCTACAATGAGCAGTTCTTC. Translating it yields CASSPGQTYNEQFF.

The genes are TRBV11-2 and TRBJ2-2, with D perhaps given as TRBD1 or TRBD2 (6 bases each). The CDR3 length is 16 residues. Trimming cost V 7 bases and J 4 bases, with 19 bases left between them. The V gene's germline CDR1 is SGHAT and CDR2 FQNNGV. The CDR3 DNA reads as TGTGCCAGCACCTTCCTCCGGGGGCGCAGCACCGGGGAGCTGTTTTTT. It codes for CASTFLRGRSTGELFF.

The table lists this clone with a count of one. This chain joins TRBV7-2 and TRBJ2-5; 12 nucleotides line up with TRBD2. Losses at the gene ends were 5 bases for V and 4 bases for J; bases not matched to a gene: 8. In germline, CDR1 is SGHTA, CDR2 FQGNSA. The CDR3 extends over 16 amino acids. CDR3 protein: CASSVSSGGAGETQYF. CDR3 DNA: TGTGCCAGCAGCGTATCTAGCGGGGGGGCCGGAGAGACCCAGTACTTC.